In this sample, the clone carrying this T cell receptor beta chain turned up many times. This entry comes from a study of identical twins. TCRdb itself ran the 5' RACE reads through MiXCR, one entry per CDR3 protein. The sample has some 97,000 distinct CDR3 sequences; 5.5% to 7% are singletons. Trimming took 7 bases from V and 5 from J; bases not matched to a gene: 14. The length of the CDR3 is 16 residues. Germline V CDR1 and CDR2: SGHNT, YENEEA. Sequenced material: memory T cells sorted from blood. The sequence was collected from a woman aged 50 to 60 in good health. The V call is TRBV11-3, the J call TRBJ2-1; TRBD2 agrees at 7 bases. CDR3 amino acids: CASTKSYGRGDNEQFF. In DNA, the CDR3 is TGTGCCAGCACGAAGAGCTACGGACGGGGGGACAATGAGCAGTTCTTC.